Described below is a single T cell receptor beta chain sequence and its context. The data stem from a study of technical replicates of blood from a handful of donors. Sequencing used immunoSEQ multiplex PCR; TCRdb keeps in-frame clones, though not all of them. The sample has 85,000 to 95,000 clones; 90% to 97% are singletons. Losses at the gene ends were 4 bases for V and 0 bases for J; bases not matched to a gene: 12. Looked up from germline, CDR1 is GTSNPN and CDR2 is SVGIG (reference sequence). The CDR3 is 18 amino acids. The sequence was obtained from a human donor in good health. Source material: T cells isolated from PBMCs. The V gene is TRBV30, the J gene TRBJ2-3, with TRBD2 identical over 11 bases. The CDR3 here is CAWNPTSGSFFSTDTQYF. CDR3 nucleotides: TGTGCCTGGAACCCTACTAGCGGGAGTTTCTTTAGCACAGATACGCAGTATTTT. The variable domain in full, completed from reference TRBV30 and TRBJ2-3, reads SQTIHQWPATLVQPVGSPLSLECTVEGTSNPNLYWYRQAAGRGLQLLFYSVGIGQISSEVPQNLSASRPQDRQFILSSKKLLLSDSGFYLCAWNPTSGSFFSTDTQYFGPGTRLTVL.